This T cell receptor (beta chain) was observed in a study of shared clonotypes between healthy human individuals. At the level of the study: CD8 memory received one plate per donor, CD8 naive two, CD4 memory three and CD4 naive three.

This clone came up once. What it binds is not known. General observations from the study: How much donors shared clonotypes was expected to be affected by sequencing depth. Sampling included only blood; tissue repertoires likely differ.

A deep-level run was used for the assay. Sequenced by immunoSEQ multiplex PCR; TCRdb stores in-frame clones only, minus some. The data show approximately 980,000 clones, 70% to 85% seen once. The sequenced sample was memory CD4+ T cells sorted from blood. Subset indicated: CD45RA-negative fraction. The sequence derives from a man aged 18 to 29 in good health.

The CDR3 is CASSLEGTGAQGANVLTF. As DNA, the CDR3 is TGCGCCAGCAGCTTGGAGGGGACAGGGGCCCAGGGGGCCAACGTCCTGACTTTC. V is TRBV5-1 and J is TRBJ2-6, with 10 bases aligning to TRBD1. The CDR3 runs 18 residues. The trim removed 0 bases at V and 4 bases at J, leaving 7 bases unmatched. Germline V gives CDR1 SGHRS, CDR2 YFSETQ.